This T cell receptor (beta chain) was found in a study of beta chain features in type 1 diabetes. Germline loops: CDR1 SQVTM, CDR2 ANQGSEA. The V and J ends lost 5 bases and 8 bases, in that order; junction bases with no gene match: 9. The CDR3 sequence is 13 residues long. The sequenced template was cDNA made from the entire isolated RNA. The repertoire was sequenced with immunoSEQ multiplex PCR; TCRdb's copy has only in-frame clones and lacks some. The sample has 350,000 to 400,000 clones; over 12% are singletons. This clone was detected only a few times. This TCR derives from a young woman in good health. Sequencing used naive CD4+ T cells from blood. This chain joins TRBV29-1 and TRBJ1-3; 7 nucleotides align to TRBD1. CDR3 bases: TGCAGCGTTTCCGCGACAGGGAGAGACACCATATATTTT. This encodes CSVSATGRDTIYF.